The source of this TCR beta chain is a study of cytomegalovirus exposure and HLA in healthy donors. Details on this clone: The junction departs from the called germline gene at one end, perhaps through a read error.

The CDR3 is 16 amino acids. From germline, CDR1 is WSHSY and CDR2 SAAADI. It was with 60 Vbeta and 13 Jbeta primers that the PCR ran. Generated by immunoSEQ multiplex PCR, the TCRdb table keeps only in-frame clones and is missing some. There are about 110,000 clones in the sample; 60% to 85% occur only once, and 5.2% lies in the top ten. Sample: PBMCs. This clonotype originated in a female donor in good health and CMV-seropositive. The V and J genes are TRBV10-2 and TRBJ2-3; 12 nucleotides agree with TRBD2. The DNA for the CDR3 is TGCGCCAGTAGTGAGACTAGCGGGAGAACGACAGATACGCAGTATTTT. Amino acid sequence: CASSETSGRTTDTQYF.